The 2 T cell receptor beta chains in this list originate from one sample, sequenced in a study of T cells in Graves' hyperthyroidism and ophthalmopathy. TCR beta CDR3 sequences were amplified from RNA transcripts. HTBI primers were employed in a first-round RT-PCR of the TCR CDR3. TCRdb called the multiplex PCR reads again in MiXCR, with one record for every CDR3 protein. Here the sample spans around 100,000 distinct CDR3 sequences, 45% to 50% being singletons. Sequencing was carried out using blood. These receptors were taken from a man in his forties or fifties with Graves' hyperthyroidism.

The chain recombines TRBV2 with TRBJ1-1, with D perhaps matching TRBD1 (6 bases). Trimming removed 8 bases at V and 3 bases at J, with 16 bases between. Per germline, CDR1 SNHLY and CDR2 FYNNEI. The CDR3 length is 14 residues. CDR3 nucleotide sequence: TGTGCCAGCTCCCTAACGGCAGGGGACACTGAAGCTTTCTTT. Its protein product is CASSLTAGDTEAFF.

This sequence joins TRBV7-9 and TRBJ1-4; the D gene is possibly TRBD1 (6 bases). The CDR3 spans 14 residues. Per the germline V gene, CDR1 is SEHNR and CDR2 is FQNEAQ (reference sequence). V was cut by 4 bases and J by 8 bases, with 14 bases left in between. The CDR3 reads CASSSRQAREKLFF. CDR3 sequence (DNA): TGTGCCAGCAGCTCGCGACAGGCGAGGGAAAAACTGTTTTTT.